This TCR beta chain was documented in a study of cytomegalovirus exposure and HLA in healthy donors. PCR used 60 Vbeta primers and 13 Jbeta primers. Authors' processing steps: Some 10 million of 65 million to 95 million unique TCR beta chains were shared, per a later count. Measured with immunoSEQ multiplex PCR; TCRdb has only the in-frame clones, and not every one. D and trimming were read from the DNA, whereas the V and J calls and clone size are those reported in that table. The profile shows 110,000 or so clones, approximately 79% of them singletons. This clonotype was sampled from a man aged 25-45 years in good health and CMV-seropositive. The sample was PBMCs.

The CDR3 sequence: CASSQRTGDEETKNIQYF. The CDR3 DNA reads TGTGCCAGCAGCCAAAGGACAGGGGATGAGGAGACCAAAAACATTCAGTACTTC. The chain has TRBV21-1 and TRBJ2-4; TRBD1 was called by the table and not checked on the DNA. TRBV21-1 is annotated as a pseudogene. CDR3 length: 18 residues.